The 15 T cell receptor beta chains below all came from one sample that was sequenced in a study of shared T cell receptors in the human thymus (dated by TCRdb to the early 2020s). Receptor amplification or capture employed the immunoSEQ multiplex PCR assay. In its TCRdb copy, this immuneACCESS table keeps in-frame sequences only and misses some clones. Where compared with another copy, unresolved V genes explain less than half of these, and the others have no known cause. In all, the sample holds roughly 560,000 clones, and more than 75% of those were seen once. The ten largest clones take up more than 0.01% of the sample. This sample also appeared in a second study, on human thymus T cells.

What was sequenced was thymocytes. The receptor source for this set is a boy under three years old with a congenital heart defect. Donor details come from another sample of the same person, matched by shared clones.

The chain carries TRBV11-1 and TRBJ2-7; TRBD2 is a possible D gene (5 bases). Germline values: CDR1 SGHAT, CDR2 FQDESV (reference sequence). This CDR3 region has 16 residues. Trimming left V 5 bases short and J 5 bases short, with 22 bases between. The CDR3 DNA sequence: TGTGCCAGCAGCCAGCTTGGGCCCGGGGTCGTGGACGAGCAGTACTTC. It yields the protein CASSQLGPGVVDEQYF.

The CDR3 loop is CASSQVIWPGFGQYF. CDR3 in DNA: TGCGCCAGCAGCCAAGTGATCTGGCCCGGGTTCGGGCAGTACTTC. The chain is built from TRBV4-1 and TRBJ2-7, with unresolved D. The CDR3 extends over 15 amino acids. V lost 1 base and J lost 9, with 19 bases in between. Per germline, CDR1 MGHRA and CDR2 YSYEKL.

V gene TRBV19 combines with J gene TRBJ1-1, with D hard to call. Per germline, CDR1 LNHDA and CDR2 SQIVND (reference sequence). V lost 3 bases to trimming and J lost 4 bases, with 9 bases between them. This CDR3 has 13 amino acids. DNA for the CDR3: TGTGCCAGTAGTATCGGGAACACCACTGAAGCTTTCTTT. Translating it yields CASSIGNTTEAFF.

The genes are TRBV29-1 and TRBJ2-7; the match to TRBD1 covers 7 bases. V was pared by 7 bases and J by 2 bases, with 5 bases of the junction left unmatched. CDR1 SQVTM and CDR2 ANQGSEA come from the germline V gene. This CDR3 comprises 12 residues. CDR3: CSATGDPYEQYF. The CDR3 region has the DNA TGCAGCGCCACAGGGGACCCCTACGAGCAGTACTTC.

This chain connects TRBV7-2 to TRBJ2-5, with TRBD1 identical over 7 bases. The CDR3 spans 14 residues. Germline-derived CDR1 and CDR2 are SGHTA and FQGNSA. After removal of 6 bases from V and 0 bases from J, the junction contained 4 bases not matched to a gene. CDR3 DNA sequence: TGTGCCAGCAGGGGACAGCTGTACCAAGAGACCCAGTACTTC. This codes for CASRGQLYQETQYF.

This rearrangement joins TRBV5-6 to TRBJ1-1; D is perhaps TRBD1 (5 bases). CDR3 length: 14 residues. Trimming cost V 2 bases and J 4 bases, with 12 bases left between them. The germline gives CDR1 SGHDT, CDR2 YYEEEE. The CDR3 loop reads CASSFGRATTEAFF. The DNA of the CDR3 is TGTGCCAGCAGCTTTGGCAGGGCTACCACTGAAGCTTTCTTT.

This clone was found a few times. J is TRBJ1-2 and V is TRBV4-3; D is undetermined. The germline V gene encodes CDR1 LGHNA and CDR2 YSLEER. This CDR3 has 18 amino acids. Trimming removed 0 bases from V and 1 base from J, with 18 bases in between. The CDR3 sequence: CASSQDRTRRGFNYGYTF. The DNA of the CDR3 is TGCGCCAGCAGCCAAGATCGCACCAGGCGGGGTTTTAACTATGGCTACACCTTC.

V is TRBV6-5 and J is TRBJ1-5; the D gene is possibly TRBD1 (6 bases). The CDR3 runs 15 residues. The germline V and J ends were trimmed by 2 bases and 1 base, with 9 bases remaining between them. In germline, CDR1 is MNHEY, CDR2 SVGAGI. Here the CDR3 DNA reads TGTGCCAGCAGTTACGCAGGGGACAGCAATCAGCCCCAGCATTTT. It specifies CASSYAGDSNQPQHF.

The V and J genes are TRBV4-1 and TRBJ1-2, with a weak D call TRBD1 (6 bases). This CDR3 spans 17 amino acids. Germline loops: CDR1 MGHRA, CDR2 YSYEKL. Trimming stripped 0 bases from V and 5 bases from J, with 19 bases between. The DNA of the CDR3 is TGCGCCAGCAGCCAAGATCCTCAGCACAGGGTTAGGTATGGCTACACCTTC. Translation gives CASSQDPQHRVRYGYTF.

The CDR3 region has the DNA TGTGCCAGCAGCCCCGGGAGGGCGCTTGGGGGGCAGTTCTTC. This encodes CASSPGRALGGQFF. The genes are TRBV25-1 and TRBJ2-1, with 8 bases fitting TRBD2. Losses at the gene ends were 6 bases for V and 12 bases for J; bases not matched to a gene: 13. The CDR3 runs 14 residues. The germline gives CDR1 MGHDK, CDR2 SYGVNS.

Points on this clone: The sample contains more than one DNA sequence encoding this CDR3. This chain links TRBV11-3 with TRBJ1-1, with D tentatively TRBD1 (5 bases). Germline-derived CDR1 and CDR2 are SGHNT and YENEEA. The V end was cut by 5 bases, the J end by 1 base, with 8 bases between. The CDR3 runs 13 residues. The CDR3 sequence is CASSLGQNTEAFF. The CDR3 nucleotides read TGTGCCAGCAGCCTAGGACAGAACACTGAAGCTTTCTTT.

This clone was recorded a few times. The chain couples TRBV6-1 to TRBJ2-1; possibly TRBD2 for D (5 bases). The CDR3 is made up of 14 amino acids. CDR1 is MNHNS, CDR2 SASEGT, per germline. The V gene lost 0 bases and the J gene lost 4 bases, with 7 bases spanning the gap. CDR3 sequence: CASSEAGVYNEQFF. In DNA, the CDR3 is TGTGCCAGCAGTGAAGCGGGAGTTTACAATGAGCAGTTCTTC.

This rearrangement joins TRBV28 to TRBJ1-1, with a possible D match to TRBD1 (5 bases). The CDR3 is 16 amino acids. The germline V and J ends were trimmed by 6 bases and 0 bases, with 17 bases remaining between them. CDR1 and CDR2 from the germline V gene are MDHEN and SYDVKM. CDR3 region: CASRPGGGGLNTEAFF. The CDR3 nucleotides are TGTGCCAGCAGACCGGGTGGGGGGGGGTTGAACACTGAAGCTTTCTTT.

V usage is TRBV5-1 and J usage is TRBJ1-1; D may be TRBD1 (5 bases). This CDR3 region has 14 residues. Trimming removed 3 bases from V and 1 base from J, with 10 bases in between. CDR1 SGHRS and CDR2 YFSETQ come from the germline V gene. This CDR3 reads CASSSWGGNTEAFF. For the CDR3, the DNA is TGCGCCAGCAGCTCATGGGGCGGGAACACTGAAGCTTTCTTT.

This rearrangement joins TRBV18 to TRBJ2-7; perhaps TRBD2 as D (6 bases). Germline values: CDR1 KGHSH, CDR2 LQKENI. V was clipped by 3 bases and J by 0 bases, with 12 bases between them. This CDR3 contains 15 residues. CDR3 amino acids: CASSPRGRSSYEQYF. Written as DNA, the CDR3 is TGTGCCAGCTCACCCCGGGGGAGGAGCTCCTACGAGCAGTACTTC.